Shown below are 26 T cell receptor beta chains from a single sample sequenced in a study of blood T cell repertoires in COVID-19. Some clones are missing from TCRdb's copy, which holds only in-frame ones; the method was immunoSEQ multiplex PCR. The profile shows 400,000 or so clones, more than 80% of them singletons. Sequencing was carried out using PBMCs or T cells enriched from blood (not recorded which). The source of these receptors is a man aged 25-45 years who had recovered from COVID-19.

The rearrangement joins TRBV7-3 to TRBJ2-2; possible D gene TRBD2, 6 bases. Germline V gives CDR1 SGHTA, CDR2 FQGTGA. Trimming cost V 4 bases and J 5 bases, with 11 bases left between them. The CDR3 has 14 amino acids. The CDR3 DNA reads as TGTGCCAGCAGCTCAAACGGAGGGACCGGGGAGCTGTTTTTT. Translated, it gives CASSSNGGTGELFF.

The V and J genes are TRBV27 and TRBJ2-3; 7 positions match TRBD2. The CDR3 extends over 14 amino acids. Germline values: CDR1 MNHEY, CDR2 SMNVEV (reference sequence). With 6 bases clipped from V and 5 bases from J, the junction kept 8 bases outside the gene matches. The CDR3 DNA reads TGTGCCAGCAGAGGCCTAGCGGTTCTAGATACGCAGTATTTT. It translates to CASRGLAVLDTQYF.

This clone appeared a few times. This chain joins TRBV5-1 and TRBJ1-2; possible D gene TRBD1, 6 bases. This CDR3 has 15 amino acids. The V and J ends lost 4 bases and 5 bases respectively, with 18 bases between them. Per the germline V gene, CDR1 is SGHRS and CDR2 is YFSETQ. The CDR3: CASSTGTTRGYGYTF. The CDR3 DNA is TGCGCCAGCAGCACTGGGACAACGAGAGGATATGGCTACACCTTC.

This clone has just one count. The chain employs TRBV29-1 and TRBJ1-4; TRBD1 aligns across 7 bases. From germline, CDR1 is SQVTM and CDR2 ANQGSEA. This CDR3 spans 14 amino acids. Trimming cost V 4 bases and J 3 bases; bases outside gene matches: 5. The CDR3 reads CSVATGTANEKLFF. In DNA form, the CDR3 reads TGCAGCGTTGCAACCGGGACAGCTAATGAAAAACTGTTTTTT.

This chain links TRBV5-6 with TRBJ2-3; TRBD2 aligns across 12 bases. CDR3 length: 15 amino acids. Germline CDR1 and CDR2: SGHDT and YYEEEE. The trim removed 2 bases at V and 5 bases at J, leaving 3 bases unmatched. This CDR3 reads CASSLLAGGEDTQYF. The CDR3 DNA is TGTGCCAGCAGCTTACTAGCGGGAGGAGAAGATACGCAGTATTTT.

The V gene is TRBV5-1, the J gene TRBJ1-3; 7 bases agree with TRBD1. Germline V gene lookup returns CDR1 SGHRS and CDR2 YFSETQ. The CDR3 is 14 residues long. With 4 bases clipped from V and 2 bases from J, the junction kept 3 bases outside the gene matches. The CDR3 nucleotides are TGCGCCAGCAGCCCCCAGGGGGCTGGAAACACCATATATTTT. Its protein is CASSPQGAGNTIYF.

This rearrangement joins TRBV7-2 to TRBJ2-3, with D possibly matching TRBD2 (5 bases). Germline V CDR1 and CDR2: SGHTA, FQGNSA. The CDR3 sequence is 15 residues long. Trimming took 3 bases from V and 1 from J, leaving 11 bases between them. The CDR3 reads CASSFRREGTDTQYF. The CDR3 DNA follows: TGTGCCAGCAGCTTCCGACGGGAAGGCACAGATACGCAGTATTTT.

V gene TRBV3-1 (or the pseudogene TRBV3-2) combines with J gene TRBJ2-5; 7 bases are a match to TRBD2. CDR1 and CDR2 from the germline V gene are LGHDT and YNNKEL (reference sequence). Losses at the gene ends were 1 base for V and 5 bases for J; bases not matched to a gene: 4. The length of the CDR3 is 14 residues. The CDR3 is CASSQGAGWETQYF. The CDR3 bases are TGTGCCAGCAGCCAAGGAGCGGGGTGGGAGACCCAGTACTTC.

In DNA form, the CDR3 reads TGTGCCAGCAGCTTAGGACTAGAGTCCTACGAGCAGTACTTC. Its translation is CASSLGLESYEQYF. The chain couples TRBV11-2 to TRBJ2-7, with a tentative D call TRBD2 (6 bases). This CDR3 is built from 14 residues. The V end lost 1 base, the J end lost 1 base, and 8 bases lay between the germline ends. Germline V gene data show CDR1 as SGHAT and CDR2 as FQNNGV.

The chain is built from TRBV14 and TRBJ1-1; D gene unclear. Germline CDR1 SGHDN, CDR2 FVKESK. The CDR3 loop spans 14 amino acids. Trimming took 4 bases from V and 3 from J, leaving 12 bases between them. CDR3 in DNA: TGTGCCAGCAGCCCAGGACTAGGGCACACTGAAGCTTTCTTT. This encodes CASSPGLGHTEAFF.

The chain carries TRBV4-1 and TRBJ2-1; 10 nucleotides align to TRBD1. Germline CDR1 MGHRA, CDR2 YSYEKL. After removal of 3 bases from V and 7 bases from J, the junction contained 12 bases not matched to a gene. CDR3 length equals 17 residues. The CDR3 protein is CASSQELPGQGMNEQFF. CDR3 sequence (DNA): TGCGCCAGCAGCCAGGAGCTTCCGGGACAGGGGATGAATGAGCAGTTCTTC.

The V and J genes are TRBV4-1 and TRBJ1-4; 9 nucleotides align to TRBD1. In germline, CDR1 is MGHRA, CDR2 YSYEKL. The CDR3 sequence is 17 residues long. With V trimmed by 1 base and J by 7 bases, 10 bases remained unmatched. For the CDR3, the DNA is TGCGCCAGCAGCCAAGCGTCTACGGGACAGGGTGGTGAAAAACTGTTTTTT. Translating it yields CASSQASTGQGGEKLFF.

DNA of the CDR3: TGTGCCAGTAGATCGGGACAGGTGGAGACCCAGTACTTC. It encodes CASRSGQVETQYF. The rearrangement joins TRBV19 to TRBJ2-5; the match to TRBD1 covers 8 bases. This CDR3 region has 13 residues. The V segment lost 6 bases and the J segment 5 bases; nucleotides outside the gene matches: 5. CDR1 is LNHDA, CDR2 SQIVND, per germline (reference sequence).

V gene TRBV5-6 combines with J gene TRBJ1-4; 9 nucleotides align to TRBD1. With 1 base clipped from V and 7 bases from J, the junction kept 8 bases outside the gene matches. This CDR3 comprises 16 residues. Germline V gives CDR1 SGHDT, CDR2 YYEEEE. CDR3: CASSLRTGTGIEKLFF. DNA for the CDR3: TGTGCCAGCAGCTTGAGGACCGGGACAGGGATTGAAAAACTGTTTTTT.

The V call is TRBV20-1, the J call TRBJ2-7; D might be TRBD2 (5 bases). Germline CDR1 is DFQATT and CDR2 is SNEGSKA (reference sequence). CDR3 length equals 12 residues. V was shortened by 3 bases and J by 9 bases, with 15 bases between the two germline ends. The CDR3 region is CSASVQASGQYF. Here the CDR3 DNA reads TGCAGTGCTAGTGTGCAGGCCAGCGGGCAGTACTTC.

J is TRBJ2-7 and V is TRBV5-4; 13 nucleotides agree with TRBD2. The germline V gene has CDR1 SGHNT and CDR2 YYREEE (reference sequence). Trimming removed 0 bases from V and 4 bases from J; junction bases left unmatched: 13. The CDR3 is 19 amino acids. The CDR3 DNA follows: TGTGCCAGCAGCTTGGGGGGAGGACTAGCGGGAGTAGGCCGGTACGAGCAGTACTTC. It yields the protein CASSLGGGLAGVGRYEQYF.

The chain couples TRBV19 to TRBJ1-3; the D gene is possibly TRBD1 (5 bases). V lost 6 bases, J lost 5 bases, and 14 bases lay in between. The length of the CDR3 is 14 residues. Germline V gene sequence: CDR1 LNHDA, CDR2 SQIVND (reference sequence). CDR3: CASRRDVGRNTIYF. In DNA, the CDR3 is TGTGCCAGTAGGCGGGACGTCGGTCGAAACACCATATATTTT.

The sample holds one count of this clone. The rearrangement joins TRBV7-8 to TRBJ2-3, with D perhaps TRBD2 (7 bases). V lost 1 base to trimming and J lost 1 base, with 12 bases between them. There are 16 residues in the CDR3. The V gene's germline CDR1 is SGHVS and CDR2 FQNEAQ. The chain's CDR3 is CASSLGRGGRTDTQYF. The CDR3, as DNA: TGTGCCAGCAGCTTAGGAAGGGGGGGGCGCACAGATACGCAGTATTTT.

V and J are TRBV11-2 and TRBJ2-3; D possibly corresponds to TRBD2 (5 bases). V was cut by 1 base and J by 4 bases, with 12 bases left in between. The germline CDR1 and CDR2 sequences are SGHAT and FQNNGV. CDR3 length equals 15 residues. DNA for the CDR3: TGTGCCAGCAGCTTAGGAGGGTTGAACGCAGATACGCAGTATTTT. Its protein is CASSLGGLNADTQYF.

The chain recombines TRBV6-1 with TRBJ1-2, with TRBD1 matching 9 bases. The V segment lost 4 bases and the J segment 7 bases; nucleotides outside the gene matches: 13. The CDR3 runs to 16 residues. CDR1 is MNHNS and CDR2 is SASEGT in the germline V gene. CDR3 coding DNA: TGTGCCAGCAGTGCCGCGAAGGGACAGGGAAGTAGTGGCTACACCTTC. It is translated as CASSAAKGQGSSGYTF.

This clone was seen only once. This chain links TRBV28 with TRBJ2-2, with TRBD1 matching over 7 bases. V lost 3 bases and J lost 5; bases outside the gene matches: 12. The germline V gene has CDR1 MDHEN and CDR2 SYDVKM. The CDR3 runs 17 residues. The CDR3 DNA sequence: TGTGCCAGCAGTTTTTTGAGTAAGGCACAGGGGACCGGGGAGCTGTTTTTT. Its protein product is CASSFLSKAQGTGELFF.

This clone was counted a few times. The chain couples TRBV6-4 to TRBJ1-6; 7 bases line up with TRBD1. Trimming cost V 3 bases and J 5 bases; bases outside gene matches: 19. CDR1 and CDR2 (germline): MRHNA, SNTAGT. The CDR3 length is 20 residues. The CDR3 protein is CASSDPPVRIPGQNNSPLHF. DNA of the CDR3: TGTGCCAGCAGTGATCCCCCCGTCAGGATACCGGGACAGAATAATTCACCCCTCCACTTT.

The CDR3 sequence: CASSLPRVDGYTF. The CDR3 DNA is TGTGCCAGCAGTTTACCCAGGGTGGATGGCTACACCTTC. This chain uses TRBV28 with TRBJ1-2; possible D gene TRBD1, 5 bases. Germline lookup yields CDR1 MDHEN and CDR2 SYDVKM. The CDR3 consists of 13 residues. Trimming removed 2 bases from V and 6 bases from J, with 10 bases in between.

The chain joins TRBV5-4 to TRBJ2-5; 11 nucleotides line up with TRBD2. This CDR3 has 17 residues. J gave up 5 bases and V 4 bases, and 13 bases lay outside the gene matches. Germline V CDR1 and CDR2: SGHNT, YYREEE (reference sequence). CDR3 in amino acids: CASSRPVSGRAGETQYF. The CDR3 nucleotides read TGTGCCAGCAGCCGTCCTGTTAGCGGGAGGGCCGGTGAGACCCAGTACTTC.

J is TRBJ2-2 and V is TRBV11-2, with TRBD2 identical over 8 bases. Trimming cost V 5 bases and J 0 bases; bases outside gene matches: 2. This CDR3 is 15 amino acids long. Per the germline V gene, CDR1 is SGHAT and CDR2 is FQNNGV. This CDR3 reads CASSLGLANTGELFF. The CDR3 nucleotides are TGTGCCAGCAGCCTGGGACTAGCGAACACCGGGGAGCTGTTTTTT. The full variable domain, with the rest looked up from reference TRBV11-2 and TRBJ2-2, is EAGVAQSPRYKIIEKRQSVAFWCNPISGHATLYWYQQILGQGPKLLIQFQNNGVVDDSQLPKDRFSAERLKGVDSTLKIQPAKLEDSAVYLCASSLGLANTGELFFGEGSRLTVL.

The chain couples TRBV4-2 to TRBJ2-5; 8 bases map to TRBD2. Germline V CDR1 and CDR2: LGHNA, YNFKEQ. The CDR3 totals 15 residues. The ends lost 1 base at V and 4 bases at J; junction bases unmatched: 5. CDR3 nucleotide sequence: TGTGCCAGCAGCCAAGGGTCGAGCGGGAGAGAGACCCAGTACTTC. This gives the protein CASSQGSSGRETQYF.